This is a list of T cell receptor beta chains from one sample in a study of T cells in pancreatic ductal adenocarcinoma. Assay: immunoSEQ multiplex PCR; the TCRdb copy retains only in-frame clones and omits some. The table records tens of thousands of clones, around nine tenths of them present only once. Sequencing was carried out using PBMCs. These TCRs come from a human donor with pancreatic ductal adenocarcinoma. CDR3s include the opening cysteine and the closing phenylalanine or tryptophan. The order of the fields is V gene, J gene, clone size, CDR3 length, D gene, CDR3 DNA, CDR3 protein. A D gene is named only where the DNA matches it firmly. The size of a clone is reported for some rows only, either as once, few or many, or as a class for expanded clones.

>TRBV2|TRBJ2-7|NA|15|NA
TGTGCCAGCAGAGAGTTGCCAGGGACCAACTACGAGCAGTACTTC
CASRELPGTNYEQYF
>TRBV28|TRBJ2-7|NA|12|NA
TGTGCCAGCAGTATGGTTGAGGACGAGCAGTACTTC
CASSMVEDEQYF
>TRBV19|TRBJ2-1|few|14|TRBD2
TGTGCCAGCAGCCTAGCGGAGCTCTACAATGAGCAGTTCTTC
CASSLAELYNEQFF
>TRBV27|TRBJ1-1|once|17|NA
TGTGCCAGCAGTTTATCTGTTTATTCCTACCCGAACACTGAAGCTTTCTTT
CASSLSVYSYPNTEAFF
>TRBV7-2|TRBJ2-1|NA|15|NA
TGTGCCAGCAGCCCCCGGAGCAGGGGATACAATGAGCAGTTCTTC
CASSPRSRGYNEQFF
>TRBV19|TRBJ1-5|NA|15|NA
TGTGCCAGTAGGGAGCGGGTGGTAGGCGGACAGCCCCAGCATTTT
CASRERVVGGQPQHF
>TRBV6-1|TRBJ1-2|NA|13|TRBD1
TGTGCCAGCAGAAGGGGGCAGGGCTATGGCTACACCTTC
CASRRGQGYGYTF
>TRBV5-6|TRBJ2-2|once|13|NA
TGTGCCAGCAGCAGAAGTACCACCGGGGAGCTGTTTTTT
CASSRSTTGELFF
>TRBV7-9|TRBJ2-7|NA|14|NA
TGTGCCAGCAGCCCTCGAAGGGACTCCTACGAGCAGTACTTC
CASSPRRDSYEQYF
>TRBV7-3|TRBJ2-1|NA|14|TRBD2
TGTGCCAGTAGCGGGCAAAGCTCCTACAATGAGCAGTTCTTC
CASSGQSSYNEQFF
>TRBV9|TRBJ2-5|NA|17|TRBD2
TGTGCCAGCAGCGCCGGGACTAGCGGGAGGGCCGCGGAGACCCAGTACTTC
CASSAGTSGRAAETQYF
>TRBV7-9|TRBJ2-1|NA|17|TRBD1
TGTGCCAGCAGCCCAGGGGGTTACGCAAACTCCTACAATGAGCAGTTCTTC
CASSPGGYANSYNEQFF
>TRBV29-1|TRBJ2-1|NA|13|NA
TGCAGCGCCGGGGGCGATAACTACAATGAGCAGTTCTTC
CSAGGDNYNEQFF
>TRBV5-4|TRBJ2-1|NA|14|NA
TGTGCCAGCAGCTATAGGCTAGCAGTGAATGAGCAGTTCTTC
CASSYRLAVNEQFF
>TRBV11-2|TRBJ2-5|NA|14|TRBD1
TGTGCCAGCAGCTCGGACAGGCCCCAAGAGACCCAGTACTTC
CASSSDRPQETQYF
>TRBV6-6|TRBJ2-7|NA|14|NA
TGTGCCAGCAGCCCCAGGTCCGGGTCTTACGAGCAGTACTTC
CASSPRSGSYEQYF
>TRBV28|TRBJ1-2|NA|13|NA
TGTGCCAGCATCGATGGGGCTAACTATGGCTACACCTTC
CASIDGANYGYTF
>TRBV5-4|TRBJ1-2|NA|14|NA
TGTGCCAGCAGCTCCCAAGGGACCTCAAATGGCTACACCTTC
CASSSQGTSNGYTF
>TRBV7-9|TRBJ1-2|NA|16|TRBD1
TGTGCCAGCAGCTTAGCTAAAACAGGGGGCGCGTATGGCTACACCTTC
CASSLAKTGGAYGYTF
>TRBV15|TRBJ2-3|NA|17|TRBD2
TGTGCCACCAGCAGAGATTTGACTAGCGGACCTTCGGGTACGCAGTATTTT
CATSRDLTSGPSGTQYF
>TRBV7-6|TRBJ1-1|NA|12|TRBD1
TGTGCCAGCAGCCGCGGACAGGGAGTCCCTTTCTTT
CASSRGQGVPFF
>TRBV5-1|TRBJ2-5|NA|14|TRBD2
TGCGCCAGCAGCCCAGGACTAGGGCAAGAGACCCAGTACTTC
CASSPGLGQETQYF
>TRBV7-8|TRBJ2-7|NA|14|NA
TGTGCCAGCAGCAGAAGTGGTTTCGGGTACGAGCAGTACTTC
CASSRSGFGYEQYF
>TRBV2|TRBJ1-5|NA|15|TRBD1
TGTGCCAGCAGTGAAATTTCAGGGGGCGGACAGCCCCAGCATTTT
CASSEISGGGQPQHF
>TRBV7-9|TRBJ2-1|NA|17|NA
TGTGCCAGCAGCCCCACTACAGGGTCCAGCTCCTACAATGAGCAGTTCTTC
CASSPTTGSSSYNEQFF
>TRBV10-2|TRBJ1-1|NA|12|NA
TGCGCCAGCGCTAGGATGAACACTGAAGCTTTCTTT
CASARMNTEAFF
>TRBV11-2|TRBJ2-7|few|16|TRBD2
TGTGCCAGCAGCTCAACTAGCGGGAGGGCCTGGTACGAGCAGTACTTC
CASSSTSGRAWYEQYF
>TRBV10-2|TRBJ2-2|NA|16|TRBD2
TGCGCCAGCACCCGGGGAGGGGTCGCGAACACCGGGGAGCTGTTTTTT
CASTRGGVANTGELFF
>TRBV5-6|TRBJ2-5|NA|13|TRBD2
TGTGCCAGCAGCCTGGGAGGGGAAGAGACCCAGTACTTC
CASSLGGEETQYF
>TRBV19|TRBJ1-5|NA|18|TRBD1
TGTGCCAGTAGCAAGCGTCCCCGACAGGGAGGGGGTGAAGGGCCCCAGCATTTT
CASSKRPRQGGGEGPQHF
>TRBV27|TRBJ2-7|NA|13|NA
TGTGCCAGCAGTTTGACCGGGGGCCTCGAGCAGTACTTC
CASSLTGGLEQYF
>TRBV30|TRBJ1-2|NA|14|NA
TGTGCCTGGAGATTCCGCCCGAATAACTATGGCTACACCTTC
CAWRFRPNNYGYTF
>TRBV7-2|TRBJ1-1|NA|16|TRBD1
TGTGCCAGCAGCTTAATGACAGGGGTAGTGAACACTGAAGCTTTCTTT
CASSLMTGVVNTEAFF
>TRBV4-2|TRBJ2-7|NA|12|NA
TGTGCCAGCAGCCAATCTGGATACGAGCAGTACTTC
CASSQSGYEQYF
>TRBV15|TRBJ2-2|NA|15|NA
TGTGCCACCAGCAGAGATCCGCGGGCCGCCGGGGAGCTGTTTTTT
CATSRDPRAAGELFF
>TRBV2|TRBJ1-5|NA|16|TRBD1
TGTGCCAGCAGTGAGTACGGCAGGGGGCGGAATCAGCCCCAGCATTTT
CASSEYGRGRNQPQHF
>TRBV7-2|TRBJ2-7|NA|14|NA
TGTGCCAGCCTTCTCGCGGAGGGCCCCTACGAGCAGTACTTC
CASLLAEGPYEQYF
>TRBV19|TRBJ2-1|NA|13|TRBD2
TGTGCCAGTAGTAGGGGACTAGCTATTGAGCAGTTCTTC
CASSRGLAIEQFF
>TRBV19|TRBJ2-7|NA|14|NA
TGTGCCAGTAGTTCGCCGGGACCTCGGTACGAGCAGTACTTC
CASSSPGPRYEQYF
>TRBV28|TRBJ1-2|NA|15|NA
TGTGCCAGCAGTTTAGGCGCGAGGGGCCACTATGGCTACACCTTC
CASSLGARGHYGYTF
>TRBV19|TRBJ2-2|once|12|NA
TGTGCCAGTACAAGGGTTACCGGGGAGCTGTTTTTT
CASTRVTGELFF
>TRBV19|TRBJ2-7|NA|14|TRBD2
TGTGCCAGTAAACTAGCGGTAAGCTCCTACGAGCAGTACTTC
CASKLAVSSYEQYF
>TRBV7-6|TRBJ1-1|NA|15|NA
TGTGCCAGCAGCCGGGGGGGGGATGAGGACACTGAAGCTTTCTTT
CASSRGGDEDTEAFF
>TRBV7-9|TRBJ1-5|NA|15|TRBD1
TGTGCCAGCAGCTCACAGGGGATTGGCAATCAGCCCCAGCATTTT
CASSSQGIGNQPQHF
>TRBV7-8|TRBJ2-7|NA|16|NA
TGTGCCAGCAGCTTAGCGTCCGGCAGCTCGGGGTACGAGCAGTACTTC
CASSLASGSSGYEQYF
>TRBV5-1|TRBJ2-3|NA|15|NA
TGCGCCAGCAGCTTGACGCCAACTGGCACAGATACGCAGTATTTT
CASSLTPTGTDTQYF
>TRBV27|TRBJ1-4|NA|16|NA
TGTGCCAGCAGGAGGGGCAGGGAAATCCGAAGTGAAAAACTGTTTTTT
CASRRGREIRSEKLFF
>TRBV7-9|TRBJ1-2|NA|15|NA
TGTGCCAGCAGCTTAGAACAGGGATCCCACTATGGCTACACCTTC
CASSLEQGSHYGYTF
>TRBV5-1|TRBJ2-4|NA|18|TRBD2
TGCGCCAGCAGCCACGGACTAGCGGGGGGCTACGCCAAAAACATTCAGTACTTC
CASSHGLAGGYAKNIQYF